The 3 T cell receptor beta chains reported below all come from one sample, sequenced in a study of response to subunit inactivated influenza vaccine. Via MiXCR, TCRdb re-called the RT-PCR reads, giving one row per CDR3 protein. The profile shows roughly 700,000 distinct CDR3 sequences, approximately 15% of them singletons. The source was PBMCs from blood, collected roughly 12 days after vaccination. These receptors were obtained from a man aged 50 to 60 who received an inactivated influenza vaccine.

This clonotype was found a few times. The chain recombines TRBV5-5 with TRBJ2-1; 11 bases are a match to TRBD1. Germline V gene sequence: CDR1 SGHKS, CDR2 YYEKEE (reference sequence). The V gene end was trimmed by 4 bases and the J gene end by 7 bases; junction bases not matched to a gene: 4. The CDR3 runs to 14 residues. The CDR3 coding sequence is TGTGCCAGCAGCACGGGGACAGGGGGGAATGAGCAGTTCTTC. Its translation: CASSTGTGGNEQFF. Using reference TRBV5-5 and TRBJ2-1 for the parts outside the CDR3, the full variable domain is DAGVTQSPTHLIKTRGQQVTLRCSPISGHKSVSWYQQVLGQGPQFIFQYYEKEERGRGNFPDRFSARQFPNYSSELNVNALLLGDSALYLCASSTGTGGNEQFFGPGTRLTVL.

The chain has TRBV29-1 and TRBJ1-3; D not resolved. The CDR3 covers 11 residues. V was trimmed by 5 bases and J by 7 bases, leaving 9 bases between them. Germline CDR1 reads SQVTM; CDR2 reads ANQGSEA. The CDR3 spells CSVSSRNTIYF. CDR3 nucleotides: TGCAGCGTTAGCTCACGGAACACCATATATTTT.

J is TRBJ1-5 and V is TRBV20-1; D is possibly TRBD1 (5 bases). The CDR3 has 14 amino acids. Trimming took off 6 bases at V and 1 base at J, with 13 bases between the two ends. Germline assignment: CDR1 DFQATT and CDR2 SNEGSKA (reference sequence). CDR3 DNA sequence: TGCAGTGCGTGGGGCATGGCGAGCAATCAGCCCCAGCATTTT. It yields the protein CSAWGMASNQPQHF.